Given below is one T cell receptor (beta chain) in context. Its antigen is unidentified. The record originates from a study of cytomegalovirus exposure and HLA in healthy donors. Study-wide results and caveats: Highly shared variants forming one cluster were likely a sequencing artifact. Analysis performed later found 16,000 or so TCR beta sequences associated with HLA alleles at 0.05 false discovery rate. The listing of 150 or so TCR beta chains classed them as cytomegalovirus-associated.

The ends were cut back, 5 bases at V and 1 base at J, with 12 bases in the middle. In germline, CDR1 is SQVTM, CDR2 ANQGSEA. The CDR3 runs 14 residues. The PCR had 60 Vbeta and 13 Jbeta primers. Assay: immunoSEQ multiplex PCR; the TCRdb copy retains only in-frame clones and omits some. The sample includes 90,000 to 120,000 clones, approximately 72% seen only once; the top ten take less than 15%. The chain is built from TRBV29-1 and TRBJ1-5, with a tentative D call TRBD1 (5 bases). The TCR comes from a male donor in good health and CMV-seropositive. The sequencing sample was made of PBMCs. CDR3 protein: CSVTGRESNQPQHF. In DNA, the CDR3 is TGCAGCGTTACCGGCAGGGAAAGCAATCAGCCCCAGCATTTT.